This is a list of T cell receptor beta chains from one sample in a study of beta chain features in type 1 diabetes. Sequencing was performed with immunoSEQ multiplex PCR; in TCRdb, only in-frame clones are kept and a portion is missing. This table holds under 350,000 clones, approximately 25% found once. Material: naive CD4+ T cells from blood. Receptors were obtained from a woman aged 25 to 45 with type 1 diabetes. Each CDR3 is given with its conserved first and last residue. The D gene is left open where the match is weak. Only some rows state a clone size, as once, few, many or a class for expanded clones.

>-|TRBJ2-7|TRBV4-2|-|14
CASSQEWGLYEQYF
TGTGCCAGCAGCCAAGAATGGGGGCTCTACGAGCAGTACTTC
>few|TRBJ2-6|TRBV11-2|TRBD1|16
CASSFLTGAGANVLTF
TGTGCCAGCAGCTTTTTAACAGGGGCTGGGGCCAACGTCCTGACTTTC
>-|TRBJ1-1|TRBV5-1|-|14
CASSGGSRGGEAFF
TGCGCCAGCAGCGGCGGGTCCCGGGGTGGTGAAGCTTTCTTT
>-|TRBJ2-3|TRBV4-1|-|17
CASSLRPAGAGTDTQYF
TGCGCCAGCAGCCTTCGGCCCGCAGGGGCGGGCACAGATACGCAGTATTTT
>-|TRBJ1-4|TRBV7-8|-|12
CASSYFNEKLFF
TGTGCCAGCAGCTACTTTAATGAAAAACTGTTTTTT
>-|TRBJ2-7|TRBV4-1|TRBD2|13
CASSQSGLAGQYF
TGCGCCAGCAGCCAGTCAGGACTAGCGGGGCAGTACTTC
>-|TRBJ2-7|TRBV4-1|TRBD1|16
CASSQAARQGFYEQYF
TGCGCCAGCAGCCAAGCGGCGAGACAGGGGTTCTACGAGCAGTACTTC
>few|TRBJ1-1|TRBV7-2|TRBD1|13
CASSATGETEAFF
TGTGCCAGCAGCGCGACAGGGGAGACTGAAGCTTTCTTT
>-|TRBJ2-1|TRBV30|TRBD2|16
CAWKLSGREERPEQFF
TGTGCCTGGAAGCTAAGCGGGAGGGAGGAGCGGCCCGAGCAGTTCTTC
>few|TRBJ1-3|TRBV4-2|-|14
CASSQDPVGNTIYF
TGTGCCAGCAGCCAAGATCCGGTCGGAAACACCATATATTTT
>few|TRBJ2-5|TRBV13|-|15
CASSPGTTLQETQYF
TGTGCCAGCAGCCCAGGGACAACCTTACAAGAGACCCAGTACTTC
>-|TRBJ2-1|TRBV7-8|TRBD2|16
CASSLAGLAGINEQFF
TGTGCCAGCAGCTTAGCAGGGCTAGCGGGGATCAATGAGCAGTTCTTC
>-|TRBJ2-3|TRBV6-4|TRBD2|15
CASSPSGISTDTQYF
TGTGCCAGCAGCCCTAGCGGGATCAGCACAGATACGCAGTATTTT
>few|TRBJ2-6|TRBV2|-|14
CASRKGSGANVLTF
TGTGCCAGCAGAAAGGGGTCTGGGGCCAACGTCCTGACTTTC
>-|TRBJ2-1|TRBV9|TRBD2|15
CASSVGGSGSYEQFF
TGTGCCAGCAGCGTAGGGGGTAGCGGGAGCTATGAGCAGTTCTTC
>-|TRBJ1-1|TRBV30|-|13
CAWSVQVNTEAFF
TGTGCCTGGAGTGTACAAGTGAACACTGAAGCTTTCTTT
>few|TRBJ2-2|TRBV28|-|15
CASRTGTYNTGELFF
TGTGCCAGCAGGACGGGGACATATAACACCGGGGAGCTGTTTTTT
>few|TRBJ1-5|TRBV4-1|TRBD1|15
CASSRTGLINQPQHF
TGCGCCAGCAGCCGGACAGGGTTAATCAATCAGCCCCAGCATTTT
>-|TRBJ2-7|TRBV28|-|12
CASSFGQFEQYF
TGTGCCAGCAGTTTCGGACAGTTCGAGCAGTACTTC
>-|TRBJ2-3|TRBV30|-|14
CAWSLLATTDTQYF
TGTGCCTGGAGTTTACTAGCAACCACAGATACGCAGTATTTT
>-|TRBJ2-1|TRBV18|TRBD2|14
CASSASGMYNEQFF
TGTGCCAGCTCGGCTAGCGGAATGTACAATGAGCAGTTCTTC
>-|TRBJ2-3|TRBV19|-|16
CASSQLHRVGTGTQYF
TGTGCCAGTAGTCAACTCCATAGGGTCGGTACAGGTACGCAGTATTTT
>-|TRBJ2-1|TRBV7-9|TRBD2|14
CATLAGGLYNEQFF
TGTGCCACCTTAGCGGGAGGGTTGTACAATGAGCAGTTCTTC
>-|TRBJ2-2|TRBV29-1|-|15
CSGGKGAGNTGELFF
TGCAGCGGCGGGAAGGGAGCGGGGAACACCGGGGAGCTGTTTTTT
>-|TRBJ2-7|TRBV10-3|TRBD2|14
CATRQAGGSYEQYF
TGTGCCACCCGACAAGCGGGAGGGTCCTACGAGCAGTACTTC
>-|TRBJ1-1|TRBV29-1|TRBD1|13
CSAGGTENTEAFF
TGCAGCGCTGGAGGGACAGAGAACACTGAAGCTTTCTTT
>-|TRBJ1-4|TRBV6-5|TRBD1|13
CASSYTGDGKLFF
TGTGCCAGCAGTTATACAGGGGACGGAAAACTGTTTTTT
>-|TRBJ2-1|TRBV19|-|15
CASSIGLARINEQFF
TGTGCCAGTAGTATCGGGCTAGCGAGAATCAATGAGCAGTTCTTC
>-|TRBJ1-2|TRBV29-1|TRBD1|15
CSAPGTGGFGYGYTF
TGCAGCGCGCCCGGGACAGGGGGCTTTGGGTATGGCTACACCTTC
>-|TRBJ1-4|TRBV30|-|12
CAWSRGGEKLFF
TGTGCCTGGAGTCGTGGAGGAGAAAAACTGTTTTTT
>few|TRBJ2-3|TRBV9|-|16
CASSPHGQGFTDTQYF
TGTGCCAGCAGCCCCCACGGGCAGGGGTTTACAGATACGCAGTATTTT
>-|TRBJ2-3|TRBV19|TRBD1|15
CASSAWTGRTDTQYF
TGTGCCAGTAGTGCCTGGACAGGGCGCACAGATACGCAGTATTTT
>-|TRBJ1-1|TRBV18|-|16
CASSPLGGQGKTEAFF
TGTGCCAGCTCACCCCTCGGCGGGCAGGGGAAGACTGAAGCTTTCTTT
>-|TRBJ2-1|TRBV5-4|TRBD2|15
CASSLTSGSYNEQFF
TGTGCCAGCAGCTTGACTAGCGGGAGCTACAATGAGCAGTTCTTC
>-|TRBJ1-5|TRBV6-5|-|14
CASSSRTNRQPQHF
TGTGCCAGCAGTTCCCGGACAAACAGGCAGCCCCAGCATTTT
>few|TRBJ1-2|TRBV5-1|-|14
CASSKELLGYGYTF
TGCGCCAGCAGTAAGGAGCTCTTGGGCTATGGCTACACCTTC
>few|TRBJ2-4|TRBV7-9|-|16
CASSLAGTLAKNIQYF
TGTGCCAGCAGCTTAGCCGGGACTTTAGCCAAAAACATTCAGTACTTC
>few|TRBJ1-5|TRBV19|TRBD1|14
CASSGGTGVQPQHF
TGTGCCAGCTCCGGGGGGACAGGGGTTCAGCCCCAGCATTTT
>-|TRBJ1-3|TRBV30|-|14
CAWSVLGYGNTIYF
TGTGCCTGGAGTGTACTAGGGTACGGAAACACCATATATTTT
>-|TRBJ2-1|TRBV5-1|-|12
CASSNPAGEQFF
TGCGCCAGCAGCAACCCCGCGGGGGAGCAGTTCTTC
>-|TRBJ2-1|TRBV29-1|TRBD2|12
CSEGGGRDEQFF
TGCAGCGAGGGGGGCGGGAGGGATGAGCAGTTCTTC
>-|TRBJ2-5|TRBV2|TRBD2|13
CAGGRAEEETQYF
TGTGCCGGAGGGAGGGCGGAGGAAGAGACCCAGTACTTC
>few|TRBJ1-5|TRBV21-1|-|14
CASSKRGLSRPQHF
TGTGCCAGCAGCAAGCGGGGCCTATCAAGGCCCCAGCATTTT
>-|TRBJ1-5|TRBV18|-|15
CASSPDPGSNQPQHF
TGTGCCAGCTCACCGGACCCAGGGAGCAATCAGCCCCAGCATTTT
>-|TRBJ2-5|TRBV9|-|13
CASSVGRRETQYF
TGTGCCAGCAGCGTAGGGAGAAGGGAGACCCAGTACTTC
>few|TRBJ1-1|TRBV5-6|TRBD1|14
CASRLDRVSTEAFF
TGTGCCAGCAGATTGGACAGGGTGTCCACTGAAGCTTTCTTT